The 10 T cell receptor beta chains below were found in one sample sequenced in a study of cytomegalovirus exposure and HLA in healthy donors. Sequencing was performed with immunoSEQ multiplex PCR; in TCRdb, only in-frame clones are kept and a portion is missing. The sample carries 250,000 or so clones, about 83% recorded once. The sequenced material came from PBMCs. The receptors here all came from a man aged 18-30 years in good health and CMV-seronegative.

This chain connects TRBV25-1 to TRBJ2-3; no clear D. The CDR3 loop spans 12 amino acids. Deletions cut 5 bases from V and 2 bases from J, with 5 bases between. Germline lookup yields CDR1 MGHDK and CDR2 SYGVNS. The CDR3 loop reads CASSTSTDTQYF. The CDR3 nucleotides read TGTGCCAGCAGTACTTCCACAGATACGCAGTATTTT.

This chain joins TRBV28 and TRBJ2-7; TRBD1 matches 11 bases. Germline-derived CDR1 and CDR2 are MDHEN and SYDVKM. The V and J ends lost 4 bases and 7 bases, in that order; junction bases with no gene match: 9. CDR3 length equals 15 residues. The CDR3: CASSSVGQGAWEQYF. CDR3 nucleotide sequence: TGTGCCAGCAGTTCCGTCGGACAGGGGGCGTGGGAGCAGTACTTC.

Worth noting for this clone: The identical CDR3 is also encoded by other nucleotide sequences in the sample. This rearrangement joins TRBV28 to TRBJ2-7, with D perhaps matching TRBD2 (6 bases). V lost 2 bases and J lost 2, with 7 bases in between. Germline CDR1 is MDHEN and CDR2 is SYDVKM. This CDR3 spans 13 amino acids. The CDR3 sequence: CASSLPGAYEQYF. The CDR3 nucleotides read TGTGCCAGCAGTTTACCGGGAGCCTACGAGCAGTACTTC.

The chain's CDR3 is CASSGVSGRNHEQFF. CDR3 bases: TGTGCCAGCAGTGGGGTTAGCGGGAGGAATCATGAGCAGTTCTTC. The chain employs TRBV6-1 and TRBJ2-1, with 10 bases identical to TRBD2. Germline CDR1 and CDR2: MNHNS and SASEGT. The V and J ends lost 4 bases and 8 bases, in that order; junction bases with no gene match: 8. This CDR3 is 15 amino acids long.

The chain's CDR3 is CASSLSGGVYNGYTF. For the CDR3, the DNA is TGTGCCAGCAGCTTAAGCGGGGGCGTCTATAATGGCTACACCTTC. The chain employs TRBV5-6 and TRBJ1-2; maybe TRBD1 (6 bases). The germline CDR1 and CDR2 sequences are SGHDT and YYEEEE. Deletions cut 2 bases from V and 6 bases from J, with 17 bases between. The CDR3 extends over 15 amino acids.

This clone was recorded a few times. Other DNA sequences from this sample encode an identical CDR3 as well. The chain recombines TRBV28 with TRBJ1-5; TRBD1 might be the D (5 bases). V lost 5 bases and J lost 6, with 5 bases in between. CDR3 length equals 11 residues. Germline CDR1 is MDHEN and CDR2 is SYDVKM. CDR3 DNA sequence: TGTGCCAGCAGTCAGGGTCAGCCCCAGCATTTT. Protein product: CASSQGQPQHF.

The chain carries TRBV9 and TRBJ2-5, with a weak D call TRBD2 (5 bases). V was pared by 3 bases and J by 5 bases, with 17 bases between. Germline V gene sequence: CDR1 SGDLS, CDR2 YYNGEE. The CDR3 is 15 amino acids. DNA of the CDR3: TGTGCCAGCAGCGGAGGACTTCCTGAATGGGAGACCCAGTACTTC. Its protein is CASSGGLPEWETQYF. Full variable domain (remainder filled in from reference TRBV9 and TRBJ2-5): DSGVTQTPKHLITATGQRVTLRCSPRSGDLSVYWYQQSLDQGLQFLIQYYNGEERAKGNILERFSAQQFPDLHSELNLSSLELGDSALYFCASSGGLPEWETQYFGPGTRLLVL.

The CDR3 DNA is TGCGCCAGCAGCCAAGATGGGGGGGCAAACTATGGCTACACCTTC. This encodes CASSQDGGANYGYTF. The chain carries TRBV4-1 and TRBJ1-2; TRBD1 might be the D (6 bases). CDR1 is MGHRA, CDR2 YSYEKL, per germline. Trimming removed 0 bases at V and 2 bases at J, with 10 bases between. The CDR3 is 15 residues long.

This clone was recorded a few times. The chain links TRBV6-1 to TRBJ1-5; D is uncertain. Germline V gives CDR1 MNHNS, CDR2 SASEGT. V lost 2 bases and J 0 bases, leaving 11 bases between the germline ends. The length of the CDR3 is 16 residues. The CDR3 DNA reads as TGTGCCAGCAGTGAACGGGAAGGTTATAGCAATCAGCCCCAGCATTTT. It yields the protein CASSEREGYSNQPQHF.

The chain uses TRBV7-9 and TRBJ2-6; 9 bases map to TRBD1. V lost 1 base to trimming and J lost 1 base; unmatched junction nucleotides: 2. The germline V gene encodes CDR1 SEHNR and CDR2 FQNEAQ (reference sequence). CDR3 length: 17 amino acids. The CDR3 DNA sequence: TGTGCCAGCAGCTTAGAGGGACAGGGTTCTGGGGCCAACGTCCTGACTTTC. It translates to CASSLEGQGSGANVLTF. Variable domain in full (rest from reference TRBV7-9 and TRBJ2-6): DTGVSQNPRHKITKRGQNVTFRCDPISEHNRLYWYRQTLGQGPEFLTYFQNEAQLEKSRLLSDRFSAERPKGSFSTLEIQRTEQGDSAMYLCASSLEGQGSGANVLTFGAGSRLTVL.